The rows below give T cell receptor beta chains drawn from one sample of a study of sequential checkpoint blockade in melanoma. Libraries were prepared by immunoSEQ multiplex PCR; TCRdb keeps only in-frame clonotypes and omits some of them. Of 13,000 to 15,000 clones in the sample, over 50% were seen once. Sequences were derived from CD8+ T cells sorted from blood (inferred from file names), sampled from a patient given nivolumab and ipilimumab in sequence. Receptor source: a human donor with melanoma. Both conserved end residues are trimmed from each CDR3.

v_gene,j_gene,CDR3aa
TRBV6-5,TRBJ1-1,ASSYRGFGEAF
TRBV5-4,TRBJ2-7,ASSLASARRPAEQY
TRBV29-1,TRBJ1-1,SVEESKGARIEAF
TRBV30,TRBJ2-7,AWSTGTGRASPEQY
TRBV7-9,TRBJ1-2,ASSLGQVNYGYT
TRBV5-4,TRBJ1-6,ASSLDGAHNSPLH
TRBV6-1,TRBJ2-2,ASSEMRVNTGELF
TRBV28,TRBJ2-1,ASSLTPTGGFYNEQF
TRBV28,TRBJ1-2,ASSFGGAVYGYT
TRBV7-8,TRBJ2-3,ATLPGSGEYTDTQY
TRBV15,TRBJ2-7,ATSRDPNSEEQY
TRBV27,TRBJ1-1,ASSFGTGGGNTEAF
TRBV9,TRBJ2-7,ASSVEDRGDDEQY
TRBV19,TRBJ2-7,ASSMWRDSYYEQY
TRBV5-4,TRBJ2-5,ASSLASNGQETQY
TRBV7-3,TRBJ2-3,ASSYRGRSSTDTQY
TRBV7-6,TRBJ1-2,ASSPGQGAYGYT
TRBV30,TRBJ2-7,AWSEEGQGY
TRBV6-6,TRBJ1-1,ASSYTPGGTEAF
TRBV28,TRBJ2-1,ASSGGNLFSDEQF
TRBV19,TRBJ2-7,ASSPGQGWGEQY
TRBV27,TRBJ2-3,ASSLLGQSGTDTQY
TRBV10-2,TRBJ2-2,ASSRGGNTGELF
TRBV7-8,TRBJ2-1,ASSLFTGSYNEQF
TRBV19,TRBJ2-1,ASLNYNEQF
TRBV7-9,TRBJ1-6,ASRAGTGDNNSPLH
TRBV27,TRBJ2-5,ASSLGPGLGETQY
TRBV2,TRBJ2-6,ARGGGTGANVLT
TRBV7-9,TRBJ2-6,ASSPPGYLRSGANVLT
TRBV7-3,TRBJ2-2,ASSSEDRAGTGELF
TRBV30,TRBJ1-3,AWSVGARGNTIY
TRBV19,TRBJ1-1,ASSTGTGWTEAF
TRBV27,TRBJ2-7,ASRGTGRTHEQY
TRBV5-3,TRBJ1-6,ARSLGRRTGGHPLH
TRBV6-5,TRBJ2-7,ASSYSWTANEQY
TRBV9,TRBJ2-1,ASSRAYSSIYNEQF
TRBV5-1,TRBJ1-5,ASSYLPGQGRPQH
TRBV6-9,TRBJ2-7,ASSSPGLSYEQY
TRBV7-9,TRBJ1-2,ASSPGTVYGYT
TRBV6-4,TRBJ1-2,ASSDPGTGFFGYT
TRBV15,TRBJ2-2,ATSRGAGGLGTGELF
TRBV6-4,TRBJ2-1,ASSLRAFDEQF
TRBV2,NA,ASRIADYEQY
TRBV6-4,TRBJ2-2,ASSGGDTGELF
TRBV6-5,TRBJ1-1,ASTITGGDEAF
TRBV4-1,TRBJ2-7,ASSQDWAGFYEQY
TRBV10-3,TRBJ1-2,AIRTGADGYT
TRBV5-1,TRBJ2-3,ASSLAVTSGPTDTQY